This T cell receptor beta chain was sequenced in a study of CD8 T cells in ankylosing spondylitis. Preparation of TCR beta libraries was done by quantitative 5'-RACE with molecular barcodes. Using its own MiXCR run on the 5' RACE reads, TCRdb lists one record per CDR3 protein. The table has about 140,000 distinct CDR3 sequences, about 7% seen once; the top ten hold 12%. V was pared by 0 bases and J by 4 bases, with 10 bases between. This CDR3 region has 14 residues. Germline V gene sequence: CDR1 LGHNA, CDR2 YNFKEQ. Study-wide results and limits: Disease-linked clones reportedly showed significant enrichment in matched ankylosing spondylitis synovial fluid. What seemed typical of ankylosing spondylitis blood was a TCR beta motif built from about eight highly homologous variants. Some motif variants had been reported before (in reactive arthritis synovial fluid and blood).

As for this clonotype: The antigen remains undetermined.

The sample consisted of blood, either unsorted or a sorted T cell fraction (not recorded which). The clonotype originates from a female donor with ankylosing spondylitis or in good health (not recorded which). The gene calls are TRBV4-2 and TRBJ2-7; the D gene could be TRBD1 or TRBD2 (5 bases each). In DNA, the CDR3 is TGTGCCAGCAGCCAAGAAAGGGACGGATACGAGCAGTACTTC. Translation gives CASSQERDGYEQYF.